The T cell receptor (beta chain) under discussion was sequenced for a study of post-analysis software for immune sequencing data. General study points: Relative to controls, patients with multiple sclerosis showed significantly lower normalized Chao1 diversity. Comparison of patients with controls showed five TRBV segments more frequent in patients, TRBV5-6, TRBV5-1 and TRBV20-1 among them.

The CDR3 covers 19 residues. V dropped 4 bases and J dropped 0; count of bases not matched to a gene: 7. Germline loops: CDR1 SEHNR, CDR2 FQNEAQ (reference sequence). On this clonotype itself: Its antigen remains unidentified.

Sequencing libraries made from TCR beta cDNA carried unique molecular identifiers. Yield was 500,000 to 600,000 cDNA molecules from approximately 0.91 to 9.4 million T cells. TCRdb itself ran the PCR reads through MiXCR, one entry per CDR3 protein. The data contain 700,000 to 800,000 distinct CDR3 sequences, about 32% of them singletons. The TCR was taken from a girl aged 5-17 years with multiple sclerosis. Sequencing was performed on blood. The chain links TRBV7-9 to TRBJ2-1; 15 bases match TRBD2. The CDR3 loop is CASSSPGTSGRNSYNEQFF. The DNA of the CDR3 is TGTGCCAGCAGCTCACCCGGGACTAGCGGGAGGAACTCCTACAATGAGCAGTTCTTC. Using reference TRBV7-9 and TRBJ2-1 for the parts outside the CDR3, the full variable domain is DTGVSQNPRHKITKRGQNVTFRCDPISEHNRLYWYRQTLGQGPEFLTYFQNEAQLEKSRLLSDRFSAERPKGSFSTLEIQRTEQGDSAMYLCASSSPGTSGRNSYNEQFFGPGTRLTVL.